This T cell receptor beta chain emerged from a study of T cells in Graves' hyperthyroidism and ophthalmopathy. Germline V lookup: CDR1 GTSNPN, CDR2 SVGIG (reference sequence). With 3 bases removed from V and 1 base from J, the gap between germline ends came to 6 bases. The CDR3 covers 13 residues. What was amplified from RNA transcripts were TCR beta CDR3 regions. A set of HTBI primers served as the primers for a first-round RT-PCR of the TCR CDR3. TCRdb re-called the multiplex PCR reads through MiXCR, storing one row per CDR3 protein. Among some 200,000 distinct CDR3 sequences listed, roughly 17% were seen once. Each diagnosis drew on symptoms, thyroxine, TRAb, thyroid ultrasound and orbital computed tomography findings.

The TCR sequence derives from a man in his fifties with Graves' hyperthyroidism. The sequencing sample was made of blood. This rearrangement joins TRBV30 to TRBJ2-2; D perhaps matches TRBD2 (6 bases). CDR3 DNA: TGTGCCTGGAGCGGGGGGAACACCGGGGAGCTGTTTTTT. It yields the protein CAWSGGNTGELFF.